The next 13 T cell receptor beta chains were all read from a single sample in a study of CD8 T cells in Susac syndrome. The authors reverse transcribed roughly 0.5 to 1 ug RNA with random hexamers. TCRdb called the immunoSEQ multiplex PCR reads again in MiXCR, with one record for every CDR3 protein. The table includes a few hundred thousand distinct CDR3 sequences, approximately 90% detected once. The specimen sequenced was CD8+ T cells from PBMCs. These receptors all come from a human donor with multiple sclerosis.

The V gene is TRBV4-3, the J gene TRBJ2-1; D possibly corresponds to TRBD2 (5 bases). The CDR3 totals 17 residues. In germline, CDR1 is LGHNA, CDR2 YSLEER. Trimming shortened V by 0 bases and J by 3 bases, and 15 bases separated the two germline ends. The CDR3 nucleotides read TGCGCCAGCAGCCAAGATTTTCGGGGAAACTACTACAATGAGCAGTTCTTC. Protein product: CASSQDFRGNYYNEQFF.

V and J are TRBV9 and TRBJ2-3; a possible D gene is TRBD2 (6 bases). Germline V lookup: CDR1 SGDLS, CDR2 YYNGEE. The CDR3 runs to 14 residues. Trimming took 1 base from V and 8 from J, leaving 14 bases between them. In DNA, the CDR3 is TGTGCCAGCAGCGTAAGTCAACTGGGGGGTACGCAGTATTTT. This codes for CASSVSQLGGTQYF.

V is TRBV15 and J is TRBJ2-7; a possible D gene is TRBD2 (5 bases). This CDR3 has 11 residues. The V gene's germline CDR1 is LNHNV and CDR2 YYDKDF (reference sequence). With 4 bases removed from V and 5 bases from J, the gap between germline ends came to 6 bases. For the CDR3, the DNA is TGTGCCACCAGCAACGGGAACGAGCAGTACTTC. Residues: CATSNGNEQYF.

The gene calls are TRBV9 and TRBJ1-5; 9 bases agree with TRBD1. The V and J ends lost 5 bases and 2 bases, in that order; junction bases with no gene match: 17. Germline CDR1 SGDLS, CDR2 YYNGEE. CDR3 length: 19 amino acids. In nucleotides, the CDR3 is TGTGCCAGCAGGAGTTGCCGGGACAGGGTATTGTATGGCAATCAGCCCCAGCATTTT. It yields the protein CASRSCRDRVLYGNQPQHF.

The V and J genes are TRBV29-1 and TRBJ2-3; 8 bases are a match to TRBD1. Trimming at V came to 4 bases and at J to 6 bases, leaving 18 bases not matched to a gene. This CDR3 has 17 residues. CDR1 is SQVTM, CDR2 ANQGSEA, per germline. As DNA, the CDR3 is TGCAGCGTTGTCCCGCAGGGGGCGCAGCTGGGAGCGGATACGCAGTATTTT. It codes for CSVVPQGAQLGADTQYF.

The V call is TRBV11-3, the J call TRBJ2-7; 8 bases are a match to TRBD1. The CDR3 totals 16 residues. Losses at the gene ends were 1 base for V and 2 bases for J; bases not matched to a gene: 7. The germline CDR1 and CDR2 sequences are SGHNT and YENEEA. The CDR3 region is CASSLAPGQAPYEQYF. CDR3 DNA sequence: TGTGCCAGCAGCTTAGCTCCGGGACAGGCCCCCTACGAGCAGTACTTC.

The rearrangement uses TRBV4-1 and TRBJ1-1; D remains ambiguous. Between the trimmed V and J ends, which lost 5 bases and 6 bases, there was a span of 19 bases. This CDR3 comprises 15 residues. The germline gives CDR1 MGHRA, CDR2 YSYEKL. The CDR3 is CASSFPGGSGAEAFF. The DNA for the CDR3 is TGCGCCAGCAGCTTTCCCGGCGGCTCCGGGGCTGAAGCTTTCTTT.

V gene TRBV2 combines with J gene TRBJ2-1; D ambiguous. The V gene lost 10 bases and the J gene lost 5 bases, with 12 bases spanning the gap. The CDR3 length is 12 residues. Per germline, CDR1 SNHLY and CDR2 FYNNEI. This CDR3 reads CAILPPDNEQFF. The DNA for the CDR3 is TGTGCCATCCTCCCGCCGGACAATGAGCAGTTCTTC. Combining the CDR3 with reference TRBV2 and TRBJ2-1 gives the whole variable domain EPEVTQTPSHQVTQMGQEVILRCVPISNHLYFYWYRQILGQKVEFLVSFYNNEISEKSEIFDDQFSVERPDGSNFTLKIRSTKLEDSAMYFCAILPPDNEQFFGPGTRLTVL.

V gene TRBV13 combines with J gene TRBJ1-5; 9 nucleotides agree with TRBD1. This CDR3 has 14 amino acids. J was trimmed by 4 bases and V by 4 bases; bases with no gene match: 2. Germline CDR1 PRHDT, CDR2 FYEKMQ (reference sequence). For the CDR3, the DNA is TGTGCCAGCAGCTCCGGGACAGGGAATCAGCCCCAGCATTTT. Translating gives CASSSGTGNQPQHF. The full variable domain, with the rest looked up from reference TRBV13 and TRBJ1-5, is AAGVIQSPRHLIKEKRETATLKCYPIPRHDTVYWYQQGPGQDPQFLISFYEKMQSDKGSIPDRFSAQQFSDYHSELNMSSLELGDSALYFCASSSGTGNQPQHFGDGTRLSIL.

This clonotype has only one observation. V and J are TRBV24-1 and TRBJ2-3; D unresolved. The CDR3 is 17 amino acids. Germline V lookup: CDR1 KGHDR, CDR2 SFDVKD. V lost 4 bases, J lost 2 bases, and 18 bases lay in between. CDR3 DNA: TGTGCCACCAGTGAACACGCAGCCCTAAGACCCACAGATACGCAGTATTTT. Encoded protein: CATSEHAALRPTDTQYF.

The chain joins TRBV5-4 to TRBJ2-5; maybe TRBD1 (5 bases). The CDR3 is 15 amino acids. V lost 1 base to trimming and J lost 4 bases, with 14 bases between them. Germline V gene lookup returns CDR1 SGHNT and CDR2 YYREEE (reference sequence). The CDR3 loop reads CASSLRQGGPETQYF. For the CDR3, the DNA is TGTGCCAGCAGCTTGCGGCAGGGTGGTCCAGAGACCCAGTACTTC.

This clonotype was observed a single time. The chain combines TRBV7-6 with TRBJ2-6; no clear D gene. The CDR3 runs to 14 residues. The V gene's germline CDR1 is SGHVS and CDR2 FNYEAQ. V lost 4 bases and J 2 bases, leaving 6 bases between the germline ends. For the CDR3, the DNA is TGTGCCAGCAGCTCCAAGACTGGGGCCAACGTCCTGACTTTC. It encodes CASSSKTGANVLTF.

This chain links TRBV28 with TRBJ2-1, with 8 bases matching TRBD1. J gave up 0 bases and V 6 bases, and 7 bases lay outside the gene matches. The CDR3 contains 16 residues. In germline, CDR1 is MDHEN, CDR2 SYDVKM. This chain's CDR3 is CASRPRTGSSYNEQFF. The CDR3 nucleotides are TGTGCCAGCAGACCCCGGACAGGGAGCTCCTACAATGAGCAGTTCTTC.